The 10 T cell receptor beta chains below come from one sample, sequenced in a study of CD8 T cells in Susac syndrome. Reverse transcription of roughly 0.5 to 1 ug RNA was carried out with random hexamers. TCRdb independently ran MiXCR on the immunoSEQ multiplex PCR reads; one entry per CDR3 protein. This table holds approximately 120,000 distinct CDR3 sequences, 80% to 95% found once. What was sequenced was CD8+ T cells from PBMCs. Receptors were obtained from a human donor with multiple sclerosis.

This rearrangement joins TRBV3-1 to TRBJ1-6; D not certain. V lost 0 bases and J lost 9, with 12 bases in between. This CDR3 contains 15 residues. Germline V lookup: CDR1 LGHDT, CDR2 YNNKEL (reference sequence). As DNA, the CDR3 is TGTGCCAGCAGCCAAGATTCGGGGAGGGTTTCACCCCTCCACTTT. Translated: CASSQDSGRVSPLHF.

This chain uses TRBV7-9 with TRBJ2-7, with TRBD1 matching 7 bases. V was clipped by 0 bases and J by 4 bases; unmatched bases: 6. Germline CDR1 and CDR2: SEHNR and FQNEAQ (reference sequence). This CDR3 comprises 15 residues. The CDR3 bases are TGTGCCAGCAGCTTAGCTCAGGGGGACAGATACGAGCAGTACTTC. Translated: CASSLAQGDRYEQYF.

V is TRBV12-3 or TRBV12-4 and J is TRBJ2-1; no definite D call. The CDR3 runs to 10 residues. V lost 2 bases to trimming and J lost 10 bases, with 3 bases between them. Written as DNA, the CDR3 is TGTGCCAGCAGTTTATTGGAGCAGTTCTTC. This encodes CASSLLEQFF.

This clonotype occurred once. The CDR3 here is CASSLDASHRLGKNIQYF. In DNA, the CDR3 is TGTGCCAGCAGCCTTGACGCCAGCCATCGCCTTGGCAAAAACATTCAGTACTTC. The V gene is TRBV9, the J gene TRBJ2-4, with D hard to call. Per the germline V gene, CDR1 is SGDLS and CDR2 is YYNGEE. CDR3 length: 18 residues. V dropped 4 bases and J dropped 3 bases, with 23 bases sitting between them.

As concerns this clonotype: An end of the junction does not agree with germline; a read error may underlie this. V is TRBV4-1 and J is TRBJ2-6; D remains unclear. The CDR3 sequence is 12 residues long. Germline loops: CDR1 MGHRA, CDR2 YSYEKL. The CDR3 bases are TGCGCCAGCAGCCATCCCGCCAACGTCCTGATTTTC. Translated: CASSHPANVLIF.

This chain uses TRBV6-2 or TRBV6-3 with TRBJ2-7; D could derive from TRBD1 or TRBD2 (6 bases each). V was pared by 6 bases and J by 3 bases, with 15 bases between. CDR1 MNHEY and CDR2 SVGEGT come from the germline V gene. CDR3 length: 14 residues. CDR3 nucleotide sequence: TGTGCCAGCAGGGGAACGGGGGCTCTCTACGAGCAGTACTTC. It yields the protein CASRGTGALYEQYF.

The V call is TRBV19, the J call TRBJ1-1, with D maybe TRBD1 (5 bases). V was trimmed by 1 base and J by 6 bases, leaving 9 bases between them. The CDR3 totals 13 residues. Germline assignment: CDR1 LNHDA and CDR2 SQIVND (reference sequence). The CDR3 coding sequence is TGTGCCAGTAGTATAGTGGGGGGGGCTGAAGCTTTCTTT. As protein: CASSIVGGAEAFF.

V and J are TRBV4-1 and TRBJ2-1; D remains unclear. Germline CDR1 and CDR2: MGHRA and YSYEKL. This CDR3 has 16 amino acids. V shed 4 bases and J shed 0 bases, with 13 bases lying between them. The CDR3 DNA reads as TGCGCCAGCAGCCGAGTAGTGGCTTCCTCCTACAATGAGCAGTTCTTC. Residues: CASSRVVASSYNEQFF.

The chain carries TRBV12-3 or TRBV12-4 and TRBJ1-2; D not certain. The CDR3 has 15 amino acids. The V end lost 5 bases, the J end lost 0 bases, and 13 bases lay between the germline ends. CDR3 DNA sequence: TGTGCCAGCAGTGAGGACGGAACCACTAACTATGGCTACACCTTC. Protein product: CASSEDGTTNYGYTF.

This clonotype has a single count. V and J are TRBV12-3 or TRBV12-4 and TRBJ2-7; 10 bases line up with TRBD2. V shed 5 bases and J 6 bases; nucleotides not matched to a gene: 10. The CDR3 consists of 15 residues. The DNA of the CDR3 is TGTGCCAGCAGTCGAATAGCGGGAGGCCTCCGCGAGCAGTACGTC. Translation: CASSRIAGGLREQYV.